Listed here are 18 T cell receptor beta chains from one sample, sequenced in a study of T cell repertoires in cytomegalovirus infection. These receptors' antigens are unknown. TCRdb analysed the reads with MiXCR anew, one entry per CDR3 protein. The profile shows hundreds of thousands of distinct CDR3 sequences, roughly 30% of them singletons. Here the sequenced sample was cultured CD8+ T cells from PBMCs, taken from culture after CMV antigen stimulation. These receptors came from a human donor in good health (CMV status not recorded). Some clones in this sample may be carry-over from other donors' samples.

This clonotype was seen more than once but under ten times. The CDR3 reads CASGSPGTYNEQFF. CDR3 nucleotides: TGCGCCAGCGGGAGTCCGGGGACCTACAATGAGCAGTTCTTC. This chain uses TRBV4-1 with TRBJ2-1, with D maybe TRBD2 (5 bases). Germline V gives CDR1 MGHRA, CDR2 YSYEKL. The CDR3 covers 14 residues. The V end lost 8 bases, the J end lost 2 bases, and 13 bases lay between the germline ends.

This clonotype has more than one count but fewer than ten. The chain employs TRBV6-2 or TRBV6-3 and TRBJ2-7; 10 bases fit TRBD2. CDR1 and CDR2 from the germline V gene are MNHEY and SVGEGT. V dropped 4 bases and J dropped 6; count of bases not matched to a gene: 9. The CDR3 is 15 amino acids. CDR3: CASSSLIAGGFEQYV. The CDR3 nucleotides are TGTGCCAGCAGTTCATTAATAGCGGGGGGATTCGAGCAGTACGTC.

The J gene is TRBJ1-4, the V gene TRBV3-1; D uncertain. Trimming left V 3 bases short and J 0 bases short, with 8 bases between. The CDR3 runs 15 residues. Germline CDR1 is LGHDT and CDR2 is YNNKEL (reference sequence). The CDR3 sequence: CASSQDWATNEKLFF. The CDR3 DNA reads as TGTGCCAGCAGCCAGGACTGGGCAACTAATGAAAAACTGTTTTTT.

This clonotype was counted between two and nine times. The V gene is TRBV7-8, the J gene TRBJ2-2, with 15 bases fitting TRBD2. The CDR3 contains 19 residues. V lost 5 bases and J lost 5; bases outside the gene matches: 12. The germline CDR1 and CDR2 sequences are SGHVS and FQNEAQ. CDR3 in amino acids: CASSVPPGTSGGSTGELFF. CDR3 coding DNA: TGTGCCAGCAGCGTACCTCCCGGGACTAGCGGGGGGTCAACCGGGGAGCTGTTTTTT.

A word on this clonotype: Sequence at one end of the junction differs from germline and may be a read error. This chain links TRBV12-3 or TRBV12-4 with TRBJ2-1; 9 positions agree with TRBD2. CDR3 length: 13 residues. For the CDR3, the DNA is TGTGCCAGCAGTTCATCTAGCGGGACCAGCCGTTCCTTC. Translation: CASSSSSGTSRSF.

V gene TRBV7-9 combines with J gene TRBJ2-2; D ambiguous. Germline CDR1 reads SEHNR; CDR2 reads FQNEAQ (reference sequence). V lost 4 bases to trimming and J lost 5 bases, with 14 bases between them. This CDR3 contains 15 residues. The CDR3 is CASSYTALGTGELFF. CDR3 nucleotide sequence: TGTGCCAGCAGCTATACGGCCCTGGGAACCGGGGAGCTGTTTTTT.

This clonotype has a count of ten or more. The chain couples TRBV7-2 to TRBJ1-5; D is unresolved. The V gene lost 2 bases and the J gene lost 5 bases, with 10 bases spanning the gap. The CDR3 has 14 amino acids. Germline CDR1 and CDR2: SGHTA and FQGNSA. The CDR3: CASSLNGGYQPQHF. The CDR3 region has the DNA TGTGCCAGCAGCTTAAATGGCGGCTATCAGCCCCAGCATTTT.

The genes are TRBV7-9 and TRBJ2-1, with 8 bases fitting TRBD1. Germline assignment: CDR1 SEHNR and CDR2 FQNEAQ (reference sequence). The CDR3 loop spans 14 amino acids. V trimming: 5 bases; J trimming: 8 bases; junction bases outside the gene matches: 8. This chain's CDR3 is CASSPDQGADEQFF. CDR3 coding DNA: TGTGCCAGCAGCCCGGATCAGGGGGCAGATGAGCAGTTCTTC.

Ten or more counts support this clonotype. This chain connects TRBV7-2 to TRBJ2-5; 12 bases match TRBD2. V gave up 5 bases and J gave up 4 bases; unmatched junction bases: 5. CDR1 is SGHTA and CDR2 is FQGNSA in the germline V gene. CDR3 length equals 15 residues. CDR3 amino acids: CASSPTSGGRETQYF. The CDR3, as DNA: TGTGCCAGCAGCCCGACTAGCGGGGGACGAGAGACCCAGTACTTC.

The V and J genes are TRBV19 and TRBJ1-2, with D uncertain. Between the trimmed V and J ends, which lost 0 bases and 1 base, there was a span of 21 bases. This CDR3 comprises 19 residues. Germline V gene lookup returns CDR1 LNHDA and CDR2 SQIVND (reference sequence). CDR3 region: CASSIEAPGLAILNYGYTF. The DNA of the CDR3 is TGTGCCAGTAGTATAGAGGCTCCCGGACTCGCGATTCTTAACTATGGCTACACCTTC.

The chain is built from TRBV6-5 and TRBJ2-7; the D gene is possibly TRBD2 (5 bases). The CDR3 totals 16 residues. Germline V CDR1 and CDR2: MNHEY, SVGAGI. With 0 bases removed from V and 1 base from J, the gap between germline ends came to 13 bases. The DNA for the CDR3 is TGTGCCAGCAGTTACTCGACTCACGGCGGGTCCTACGAGCAGTACTTC. This translates into CASSYSTHGGSYEQYF.

The rearrangement links TRBV6-5 to TRBJ1-1; D is perhaps TRBD1 (5 bases). CDR1 and CDR2 (germline): MNHEY, SVGAGI. V was clipped by 7 bases and J by 1 base, with 13 bases between them. The CDR3 covers 14 residues. The CDR3 loop reads CASIPAGGNTEAFF. The CDR3 DNA follows: TGTGCCAGCATCCCCGCGGGGGGGAACACTGAAGCTTTCTTT.

Concerning this clonotype: Since a much larger clone is just one base distant, this may be a read error. This rearrangement joins TRBV7-6 to TRBJ2-1; D gene ambiguous. Per the germline V gene, CDR1 is SGHVS and CDR2 is FNYEAQ. The CDR3 is 19 residues long. The CDR3 reads CASRHSHFSLRWRYNEQFF. CDR3 in DNA: TGTGCTAGCAGGCATTCCCATTTCTCTTTAAGATGGAGATACAATGAGCAGTTCTTC.

J is TRBJ1-2 and V is TRBV15, with 7 bases matching TRBD1. The CDR3 is 17 amino acids. In germline, CDR1 is LNHNV, CDR2 YYDKDF (reference sequence). V was clipped by 5 bases and J by 2 bases; unmatched bases: 14. The CDR3 DNA is TGTGCCACCAGCGGCCGAAGGACAGGAGCTGTCAACTATGGCTACACCTTC. Encoded protein: CATSGRRTGAVNYGYTF.

This chain links TRBV6-5 with TRBJ2-2; D is unclear. From germline, CDR1 is MNHEY and CDR2 SVGAGI. The V and J ends lost 2 bases and 0 bases respectively, with 13 bases between them. The CDR3 spans 17 residues. CDR3 DNA: TGTGCCAGCAGTTACGCAGTGACGTCCCCGAACACCGGGGAGCTGTTTTTT. Translation gives CASSYAVTSPNTGELFF.

This clonotype was observed a few times. The genes are TRBV6-4 and TRBJ1-2; D possibly corresponds to TRBD1 (6 bases). CDR1 MRHNA and CDR2 SNTAGT come from the germline V gene. The CDR3 runs to 13 residues. With 3 bases removed from V and 7 bases from J, the gap between germline ends came to 12 bases. CDR3 DNA: TGTGCCAGCAGTGAACAGGGATATTCTGGCTACACCTTC. It specifies CASSEQGYSGYTF.

About this clonotype itself: The junction does not match germline at one end; this may be a read error. The chain is built from TRBV7-2 and TRBJ2-3; 12 bases are a match to TRBD1. Per germline, CDR1 SGHTA and CDR2 FQGNSA. This CDR3 comprises 17 residues. CDR3 protein: CASSLLYRDRGQDTLYF. Here the CDR3 DNA reads TGTGCCAGCAGCCTTCTCTACCGGGACAGGGGGCAAGATACGCTGTATTTT. Combining the CDR3 with reference TRBV7-2 and TRBJ2-3 gives the whole variable domain GAGVSQSPSNKVTEKGKDVELRCDPISGHTALYWYRQSLGQGLEFLIYFQGNSAPDKSGLPSDRFSAERTGGSVSTLTIQRTQQEDSAVYLCASSLLYRDRGQDTLYFGPGTRLTVL.

The chain employs TRBV5-6 and TRBJ1-5, with 8 bases that match TRBD1. This CDR3 has 14 residues. J lost 5 bases, V lost 3 bases, and 4 bases had no gene match. In germline, CDR1 is SGHDT, CDR2 YYEEEE. CDR3 coding DNA: TGTGCCAGCAGCTGGGGACAGGCGGATCAGCCCCAGCATTTT. It yields the protein CASSWGQADQPQHF.